The clone carrying this T cell receptor (beta chain) was seen many times. The antigen is unknown. This specimen comes from a study of breast tumors, draining lymph nodes, adjacent tissues. The lymph nodes were axillary draining lymph nodes from breast cancer patients. Germline V lookup: CDR1 LGHNA, CDR2 YSLEER. The CDR3 spans 16 residues. Unmatched junction bases numbered 7, after V lost 3 bases and J lost 1 base. Study-level points and caveats: Compared with lymph nodes, tumors were less diverse; compared with nontumor tissue, more.

Each CDR3 protein is one row after TCRdb ran MiXCR on the multiplex PCR reads. The sample contains 85,000 to 130,000 distinct CDR3 sequences, less than 40% of which appear only once. The J gene is TRBJ2-5, the V gene TRBV4-3, with 8 bases lining up with TRBD1. The sequence derives from a female donor with breast cancer. Some clones in this sample may be carry-over from other donors' samples. The sequenced sample consisted of axillary lymph node tissue. The CDR3 protein is CASSQHMDRVQETQYF. The DNA of the CDR3 is TGCGCCAGCAGCCAGCATATGGACAGGGTCCAAGAGACCCAGTACTTC.